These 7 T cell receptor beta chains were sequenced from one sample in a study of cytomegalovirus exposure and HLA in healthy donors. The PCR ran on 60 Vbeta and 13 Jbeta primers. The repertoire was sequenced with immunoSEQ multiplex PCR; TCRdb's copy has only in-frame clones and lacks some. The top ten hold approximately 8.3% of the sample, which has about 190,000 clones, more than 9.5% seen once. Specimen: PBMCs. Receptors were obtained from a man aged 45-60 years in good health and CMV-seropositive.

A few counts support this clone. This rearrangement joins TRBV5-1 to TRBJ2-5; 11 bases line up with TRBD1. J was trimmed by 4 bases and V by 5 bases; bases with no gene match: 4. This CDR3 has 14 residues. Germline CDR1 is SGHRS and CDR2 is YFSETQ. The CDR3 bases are TGCGCCAGCAGTACCGGGACAGGGGGAGAGACCCAGTACTTC. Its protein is CASSTGTGGETQYF.

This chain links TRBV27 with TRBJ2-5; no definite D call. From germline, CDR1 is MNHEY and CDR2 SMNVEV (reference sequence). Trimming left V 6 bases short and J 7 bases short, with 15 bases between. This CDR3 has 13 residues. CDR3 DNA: TGTGCCAGCAGATCTTTAGAGTCCCCGACCCAGTACTTC. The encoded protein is CASRSLESPTQYF.

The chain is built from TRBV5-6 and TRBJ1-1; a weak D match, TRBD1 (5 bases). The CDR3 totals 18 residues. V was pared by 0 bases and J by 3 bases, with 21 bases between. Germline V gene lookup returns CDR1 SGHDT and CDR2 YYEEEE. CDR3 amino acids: CASSLAGRAFSPYTEAFF. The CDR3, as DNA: TGTGCCAGCAGCTTGGCGGGCAGGGCCTTTTCCCCCTACACTGAAGCTTTCTTT.

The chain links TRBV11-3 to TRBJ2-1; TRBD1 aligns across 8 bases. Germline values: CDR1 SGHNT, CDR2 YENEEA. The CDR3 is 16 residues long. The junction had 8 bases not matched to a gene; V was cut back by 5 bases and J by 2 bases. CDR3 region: CASSPSPGQAYNEQFF. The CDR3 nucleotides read TGTGCCAGCAGCCCCTCCCCGGGACAGGCCTACAATGAGCAGTTCTTC.

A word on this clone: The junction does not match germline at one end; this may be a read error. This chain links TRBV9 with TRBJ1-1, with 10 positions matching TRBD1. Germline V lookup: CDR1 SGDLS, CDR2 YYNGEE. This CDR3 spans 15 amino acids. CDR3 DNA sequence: TGTGCCAGCAGTGTAGGGGGGACAGGGGACACTGAAGCTTTCTTT. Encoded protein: CASSVGGTGDTEAFF.

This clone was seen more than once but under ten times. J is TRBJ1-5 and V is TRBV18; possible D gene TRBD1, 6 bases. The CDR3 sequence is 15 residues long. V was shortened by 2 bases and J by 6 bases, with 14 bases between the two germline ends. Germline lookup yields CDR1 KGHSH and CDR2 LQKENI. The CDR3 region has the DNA TGTGCCAGCTCACCAACACAGGGAACCACTCAGCCCCAGCATTTT. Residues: CASSPTQGTTQPQHF.

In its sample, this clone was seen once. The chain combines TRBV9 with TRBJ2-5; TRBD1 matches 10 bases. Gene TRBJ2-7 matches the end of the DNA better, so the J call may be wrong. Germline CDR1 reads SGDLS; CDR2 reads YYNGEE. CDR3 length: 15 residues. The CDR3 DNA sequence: TGTGCCAGCAGCCTAAGGGGGACAGGGGCCGACGAGCAGTACTTC. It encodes CASSLRGTGADEQYF.